Shown below are 32 T cell receptor beta chains from a single sample sequenced in a study of graft-versus-host responses after intestinal transplantation. Sequencing was performed with immunoSEQ multiplex PCR; in TCRdb, only in-frame clones are kept and a portion is missing. The top ten hold 1.5% to 2% of the sample, which has approximately 60,000 clones, about 87% seen once. The input for sequencing was PBMCs, taken 26 days after transplant. The receptors were sampled from a human patient who received an intestinal transplant, so some T cells may come from the graft donor.

V usage is TRBV2 and J usage is TRBJ1-5; D unclear. V lost 3 bases, J lost 0 bases, and 12 bases lay in between. The CDR3 totals 16 residues. Germline V gene sequence: CDR1 SNHLY, CDR2 FYNNEI. In nucleotides, the CDR3 is TGTGCCAGCAGTGATCAAATGGGAGATAGCAATCAGCCCCAGCATTTT. Translated: CASSDQMGDSNQPQHF.

The J gene is TRBJ2-7, the V gene TRBV27, with 11 bases fitting TRBD2. CDR1 and CDR2 from the germline V gene are MNHEY and SMNVEV (reference sequence). The CDR3 has 16 amino acids. The V segment lost 7 bases and the J segment 6 bases; nucleotides outside the gene matches: 14. In DNA form, the CDR3 reads TGTGCCAGCATGAAACTAGCGGGAGCCGCTTTAGGCGAGCAGTACTTC. As protein: CASMKLAGAALGEQYF.

The chain recombines TRBV27 with TRBJ2-1; TRBD2 matches 11 bases. Germline CDR1 MNHEY, CDR2 SMNVEV (reference sequence). The ends lost 8 bases at V and 6 bases at J; junction bases unmatched: 6. This CDR3 comprises 14 residues. The CDR3 sequence is CASVAGGPGNEQFF. The CDR3 bases are TGTGCCAGCGTAGCGGGAGGGCCGGGCAATGAGCAGTTCTTC.

The J gene is TRBJ2-1, the V gene TRBV7-8; 13 nucleotides line up with TRBD2. In germline, CDR1 is SGHVS, CDR2 FQNEAQ. With 5 bases clipped from V and 3 bases from J, the junction kept 4 bases outside the gene matches. CDR3 size: 16 residues. In DNA, the CDR3 is TGTGCCAGCAGCCCACTAGCGGGAGGGTACTACAATGAGCAGTTCTTC. This translates into CASSPLAGGYYNEQFF.

The chain employs TRBV7-3 and TRBJ1-1, with a tentative D call TRBD1 (5 bases). The CDR3 spans 12 residues. V was cut by 4 bases and J by 3 bases, with 6 bases left in between. Germline CDR1 reads SGHTA; CDR2 reads FQGTGA. CDR3 in amino acids: CASSSRDTEAFF. Here the CDR3 DNA reads TGTGCCAGCAGCTCCAGGGACACTGAAGCTTTCTTT.

This clone was counted once. The gene calls are TRBV6-5 and TRBJ2-4; tentative D call: TRBD2 (6 bases). V lost 6 bases and J lost 4, with 13 bases in between. The CDR3 runs 14 residues. Germline CDR1 is MNHEY and CDR2 is SVGAGI. The DNA of the CDR3 is TGTGCCAGCAGCTTGGTGGCGGGGAAAAACATTCAGTACTTC. This codes for CASSLVAGKNIQYF.

The chain employs TRBV5-1 and TRBJ2-1, with 8 bases identical to TRBD2. The germline V gene encodes CDR1 SGHRS and CDR2 YFSETQ. The V gene end was trimmed by 6 bases and the J gene end by 2 bases; junction bases not matched to a gene: 7. CDR3 length: 15 amino acids. The CDR3 loop reads CASTPGGGPYNEQFF. The CDR3 coding sequence is TGCGCCAGCACCCCTGGCGGGGGGCCCTACAATGAGCAGTTCTTC.

This clone was recorded once. The J gene is TRBJ2-2, the V gene TRBV5-1, with 9 bases aligning to TRBD1. The length of the CDR3 is 16 residues. Losses at the gene ends were 0 bases for V and 6 bases for J; bases not matched to a gene: 6. Germline lookup yields CDR1 SGHRS and CDR2 YFSETQ. This CDR3 is CASSLVGQGSPGELFF. The CDR3 DNA sequence: TGCGCCAGCAGCTTGGTAGGACAGGGGTCCCCCGGGGAGCTGTTTTTT.

This rearrangement joins TRBV6-5 to TRBJ2-5; perhaps TRBD2 as D (6 bases). The CDR3 sequence is 15 residues long. The V end was cut by 1 base, the J end by 1 base, with 10 bases between. Germline V gene lookup returns CDR1 MNHEY and CDR2 SVGAGI. Written as DNA, the CDR3 is TGTGCCAGCAGTTACTTTAGCGGTCCCCAAGAGACCCAGTACTTC. This codes for CASSYFSGPQETQYF.

CDR3 amino acids: CASSLGGGDPNEQFF. The CDR3 DNA is TGTGCCAGCAGCTTAGGAGGGGGGGACCCCAATGAGCAGTTCTTC. The J gene is TRBJ2-1, the V gene TRBV5-4, with D possibly being TRBD2 (7 bases). V gave up 2 bases and J gave up 6 bases, with 15 bases separating them. Germline assignment: CDR1 SGHNT and CDR2 YYREEE (reference sequence). There are 15 residues in the CDR3.

V usage is TRBV30 and J usage is TRBJ2-2; D is undetermined. The germline gives CDR1 GTSNPN, CDR2 SVGIG (reference sequence). CDR3 length equals 12 residues. Deletions cut 7 bases from V and 6 bases from J, with 12 bases between. CDR3 protein: CASQIPPGELFF. The CDR3 DNA follows: TGTGCCTCCCAGATACCCCCCGGGGAGCTGTTTTTT.

This clone was counted a single time. This chain connects TRBV6-5 to TRBJ2-3, with 9 nucleotides matching TRBD2. Germline assignment: CDR1 MNHEY and CDR2 SVGAGI. This CDR3 region has 16 residues. V dropped 4 bases and J dropped 4; count of bases not matched to a gene: 9. The DNA for the CDR3 is TGTGCCAGCAGTTCGGCAGCGGGGGGTACTTCAGATACGCAGTATTTT. Protein sequence: CASSSAAGGTSDTQYF.

CDR3 coding DNA: TGTGCCAGCAGCATATACAGGAGCTCCTACGAGCAGTACTTC. The encoded protein is CASSIYRSSYEQYF. This chain joins TRBV5-4 and TRBJ2-7, with D maybe TRBD1 (5 bases). CDR1 is SGHNT and CDR2 is YYREEE in the germline V gene (reference sequence). Trimming took 4 bases from V and 0 from J, leaving 11 bases between them. The CDR3 covers 14 residues. The whole variable domain, remainder taken from reference TRBV5-4 and TRBJ2-7, is ETGVTQSPTHLIKTRGQQVTLRCSSQSGHNTVSWYQQALGQGPQFIFQYYREEENGRGNFPPRFSGLQFPNYSSELNVNALELDDSALYLCASSIYRSSYEQYFGPGTRLTVT.

The chain uses TRBV13 and TRBJ2-3; tentatively, D is TRBD1 (5 bases). The CDR3 sequence is 15 residues long. Germline V gene lookup returns CDR1 PRHDT and CDR2 FYEKMQ (reference sequence). V was cut by 1 base and J by 6 bases, with 14 bases left in between. This CDR3 is CASSLVTVLGDTQYF. As DNA, the CDR3 is TGTGCCAGCAGCTTAGTGACAGTTTTGGGGGATACGCAGTATTTT.

The rearrangement links TRBV28 to TRBJ2-1; 8 nucleotides agree with TRBD1. Trimming cost V 4 bases and J 4 bases; bases outside gene matches: 0. The germline V gene encodes CDR1 MDHEN and CDR2 SYDVKM. This CDR3 contains 13 residues. CDR3 sequence: CASSWTGYNEQFF. The CDR3 nucleotides are TGTGCCAGCAGTTGGACAGGGTACAATGAGCAGTTCTTC.

The rearrangement uses TRBV4-3 and TRBJ1-1; D is undetermined. CDR1 is LGHNA and CDR2 is YSLEER in the germline V gene. Trimming removed 0 bases at V and 8 bases at J, with 10 bases between. This CDR3 spans 13 amino acids. The CDR3 bases are TGCGCCAGCAGCCAAGATTTGGCCACCGAAGCTTTCTTT. Translated: CASSQDLATEAFF.

This rearrangement joins TRBV15 to TRBJ2-7, with 10 bases that match TRBD2. The germline gives CDR1 LNHNV, CDR2 YYDKDF (reference sequence). V gave up 5 bases and J gave up 5 bases; unmatched junction bases: 9. The CDR3 has 15 amino acids. The CDR3 spells CATSPTSGGANEQYF. CDR3 nucleotide sequence: TGTGCCACCAGCCCTACCAGCGGGGGGGCTAACGAGCAGTACTTC.

The chain recombines TRBV2 with TRBJ1-2; 8 nucleotides agree with TRBD1. Germline V gene data show CDR1 as SNHLY and CDR2 as FYNNEI. V lost 8 bases and J lost 2; bases outside the gene matches: 4. The CDR3 runs 13 residues. The CDR3 is CASWTGQNYGYTF. In DNA form, the CDR3 reads TGTGCCAGCTGGACAGGGCAAAACTATGGCTACACCTTC.

This chain joins TRBV7-2 and TRBJ1-1, with 8 positions matching TRBD1. CDR3 length: 18 residues. The germline gives CDR1 SGHTA, CDR2 FQGNSA. V shed 1 base, J shed 6 bases, and the junction held 16 bases outside the gene matches. Here the CDR3 DNA reads TGTGCCAGCAGCTTAGTTTGGTCAGAGGACAGGGTTCACCCTGAAGCTTTCTTT. This gives the protein CASSLVWSEDRVHPEAFF.

The gene calls are TRBV19 and TRBJ1-4; 7 nucleotides match TRBD1. V was pared by 5 bases and J by 8 bases, with 11 bases of the junction left unmatched. The CDR3 has 15 residues. Germline V gene sequence: CDR1 LNHDA, CDR2 SQIVND (reference sequence). The CDR3 spells CASSPQTGSGEKLFF. The CDR3 DNA follows: TGTGCCAGTAGTCCGCAGACAGGGTCGGGAGAAAAACTGTTTTTT.

The chain joins TRBV19 to TRBJ1-3; tentatively, D is TRBD1 (5 bases). Germline CDR1 is LNHDA and CDR2 is SQIVND (reference sequence). CDR3 length: 17 amino acids. V lost 3 bases and J 0 bases, leaving 15 bases between the germline ends. CDR3 in amino acids: CASSMRLTGNSGNTIYF. In nucleotides, the CDR3 is TGTGCCAGTAGTATGAGACTTACAGGAAACTCTGGAAACACCATATATTTT.

The J gene is TRBJ1-5, the V gene TRBV7-2; no firm D call. Germline CDR1 reads SGHTA; CDR2 reads FQGNSA. V lost 1 base and J lost 0, with 10 bases in between. CDR3 length: 16 amino acids. The CDR3 DNA sequence: TGTGCCAGCAGCTTAGTAAGAGGGAGTAGCAATCAGCCCCAGCATTTT. Translating gives CASSLVRGSSNQPQHF.

The rearrangement uses TRBV2 and TRBJ2-3; possible D gene TRBD1, 5 bases. Germline loops: CDR1 SNHLY, CDR2 FYNNEI. This CDR3 region has 15 residues. Trimming took off 7 bases at V and 0 bases at J, with 14 bases between the two ends. The CDR3: CASTLRTTSTDTQYF. The CDR3 nucleotides read TGTGCCAGCACCCTCCGGACAACTAGCACAGATACGCAGTATTTT.

V usage is TRBV5-6 and J usage is TRBJ2-1, with D tentatively TRBD2 (5 bases). CDR3 length equals 13 residues. The V end was cut by 4 bases, the J end by 5 bases, with 10 bases between. CDR1 is SGHDT and CDR2 is YYEEEE in the germline V gene. The CDR3: CASSGGTHNEQFF. Here the CDR3 DNA reads TGTGCCAGCAGCGGAGGAACACACAATGAGCAGTTCTTC. Full variable domain (remainder filled in from reference TRBV5-6 and TRBJ2-1): DAGVTQSPTHLIKTRGQQVTLRCSPKSGHDTVSWYQQALGQGPQFIFQYYEEEERQRGNFPDRFSGHQFPNYSSELNVNALLLGDSALYLCASSGGTHNEQFFGPGTRLTVL.

Only a few counts were recorded for this clone. The chain recombines TRBV5-5 with TRBJ2-7, with a tentative D call TRBD1 (6 bases). The CDR3 runs to 15 residues. Germline CDR1 is SGHKS and CDR2 is YYEKEE (reference sequence). The V end lost 0 bases, the J end lost 3 bases, and 13 bases lay between the germline ends. CDR3 nucleotides: TGTGCCAGCAGCTTGGACAGGGAAGAAGTCTACGAGCAGTACTTC. It encodes CASSLDREEVYEQYF.

The CDR3 nucleotides read TGTGCCACCAGCAGGACCAGCGGGGAGGCAGATACGCAGTATTTT. This sequence encodes CATSRTSGEADTQYF. The gene calls are TRBV15 and TRBJ2-3; 7 positions agree with TRBD2. Germline V gene data show CDR1 as LNHNV and CDR2 as YYDKDF (reference sequence). The trim removed 3 bases at V and 4 bases at J, leaving 7 bases unmatched. The CDR3 is made up of 15 amino acids.

The chain employs TRBV5-4 and TRBJ2-7, with 9 bases identical to TRBD1. Per the germline V gene, CDR1 is SGHNT and CDR2 is YYREEE (reference sequence). The length of the CDR3 is 14 residues. The junction had 4 bases not matched to a gene; V was cut back by 4 bases and J by 2 bases. CDR3 protein: CASSAGQGPYEQYF. The CDR3 DNA reads as TGTGCCAGCAGCGCCGGACAGGGGCCCTACGAGCAGTACTTC. The full variable domain, in which reference TRBV5-4 and TRBJ2-7 provide the parts outside the CDR3, is ETGVTQSPTHLIKTRGQQVTLRCSSQSGHNTVSWYQQALGQGPQFIFQYYREEENGRGNFPPRFSGLQFPNYSSELNVNALELDDSALYLCASSAGQGPYEQYFGPGTRLTVT.

The chain has TRBV7-8 and TRBJ2-4; D perhaps matches TRBD1 (5 bases). Trimming left V 1 base short and J 5 bases short, with 12 bases between. The CDR3 is made up of 15 amino acids. Germline CDR1 is SGHVS and CDR2 is FQNEAQ. In DNA, the CDR3 is TGTGCCAGCAGCTTAGTATCAGGGCCCCAAAACATTCAGTACTTC. Translated: CASSLVSGPQNIQYF.

The CDR3 loop reads CASSLGLADSTDTQYF. The CDR3 nucleotides are TGTGCCAGCAGCTTAGGGCTAGCGGATAGCACAGATACGCAGTATTTT. The genes are TRBV7-8 and TRBJ2-3, with TRBD2 matching 7 bases. The CDR3 spans 16 residues. Germline CDR1 is SGHVS and CDR2 is FQNEAQ. The V gene end was trimmed by 1 base and the J gene end by 0 bases; junction bases not matched to a gene: 4.

This clone was seen only once. The V and J genes are TRBV27 and TRBJ2-7, with D possibly being TRBD2 (5 bases). CDR3 size: 14 residues. V lost 1 base, J lost 5 bases, and 12 bases lay in between. Germline assignment: CDR1 MNHEY and CDR2 SMNVEV (reference sequence). The CDR3 loop reads CASSLFRAGDEQYF. The CDR3 region has the DNA TGTGCCAGCAGTTTATTTAGGGCGGGCGACGAGCAGTACTTC.

The genes are TRBV9 and TRBJ2-1, with D perhaps TRBD2 (5 bases). The CDR3 loop spans 16 amino acids. Trimming took off 0 bases at V and 2 bases at J, with 12 bases between the two ends. CDR1 and CDR2 from the germline V gene are SGDLS and YYNGEE. In DNA, the CDR3 is TGTGCCAGCAGCGTAGTAGCTAGCACTCCCTACAATGAGCAGTTCTTC. It specifies CASSVVASTPYNEQFF.

The chain joins TRBV4-1 to TRBJ1-2; D might be TRBD1 (5 bases). CDR3 size: 14 residues. The germline V and J ends were trimmed by 1 base and 2 bases, with 8 bases remaining between them. The germline V gene has CDR1 MGHRA and CDR2 YSYEKL. The CDR3 protein is CASSQATVNYGYTF. For the CDR3, the DNA is TGCGCCAGCAGCCAAGCGACAGTGAACTATGGCTACACCTTC.